The source of this T cell receptor (beta chain) is a study of CD8 T cells in Susac syndrome. The CDR3 runs 12 residues. V shed 5 bases and J shed 8 bases, with 11 bases lying between them. After extraction with the RNeasy kit, about 0.45 to 1 ug of the RNA was reverse transcribed using random hexamers. Amplification of the TCR beta CDR3 was carried out by immunoSEQ multiplex PCR, which spanned a total of 54 Vbeta and 13 Jbeta segments. One entry per CDR3 protein results from TCRdb running MiXCR on the immunoSEQ multiplex PCR reads. Seen here are roughly 120,000 distinct CDR3 sequences, 85% to 95% observed once, and the top ten hold about 0.09%.

The receptor was derived from a human donor with multiple sclerosis. Source material: CD4+ T cells from PBMCs. The rearrangement uses TRBV12-3 or TRBV12-4 and TRBJ2-3; a weak D match, TRBD2 (5 bases). CDR3 loop: CASSRVGGTQYF. CDR3 nucleotides: TGTGCCAGCAGTCGGGTCGGAGGTACGCAGTATTTT.